The 26 T cell receptor beta chains given below trace back to one sample, sequenced in a study of untreated major depressive disorder. Assay: immunoSEQ multiplex PCR; the TCRdb copy retains only in-frame clones and omits some. This table has almost 20,000 clones, about 85% appearing once. The sequenced sample was CD4+ T cells from PBMCs. Receptors originate from a woman younger than 45 in good health.

The rearrangement links TRBV11-3 to TRBJ2-7; D perhaps matches TRBD2 (5 bases). Germline V CDR1 and CDR2: SGHNT, YENEEA. The CDR3 covers 15 residues. V was cut by 5 bases and J by 0 bases, with 14 bases left in between. This chain's CDR3 is CASSQREGSSYEQYF. CDR3 in DNA: TGTGCCAGCAGCCAGAGGGAAGGGAGCTCCTACGAGCAGTACTTC.

This clone showed up just once. The genes are TRBV27 and TRBJ2-5, with D perhaps being TRBD1 or TRBD2 (5 bases each). CDR3 length: 17 residues. Trimming pared 7 bases from V and 1 base from J, leaving 22 bases between. Germline lookup yields CDR1 MNHEY and CDR2 SMNVEV (reference sequence). The CDR3 loop reads CASTPGWAAGPQETQYF. For the CDR3, the DNA is TGTGCCAGCACCCCAGGGTGGGCCGCGGGCCCCCAAGAGACCCAGTACTTC.

This chain uses TRBV7-3 with TRBJ2-1; TRBD2 agrees at 9 bases. Germline CDR1 is SGHTA and CDR2 is FQGTGA. V gave up 5 bases and J gave up 3 bases; unmatched junction bases: 11. The CDR3 loop spans 17 amino acids. In DNA form, the CDR3 reads TGTGCCAGCAGCCCCTCAGGTGGAGCGGGGGGCTACAATGAGCAGTTCTTC. Protein: CASSPSGGAGGYNEQFF. The whole variable domain, filled in from reference TRBV7-3 and TRBJ2-1, reads GAGVSQTPSNKVTEKGKYVELRCDPISGHTALYWYRQSLGQGPEFLIYFQGTGAADDSGLPNDRFFAVRPEGSVSTLKIQRTERGDSAVYLCASSPSGGAGGYNEQFFGPGTRLTVL.

The gene calls are TRBV19 and TRBJ2-7; a possible D gene is TRBD2 (6 bases). The germline V and J ends were trimmed by 4 bases and 2 bases, with 18 bases remaining between them. This CDR3 region has 16 residues. Germline V lookup: CDR1 LNHDA, CDR2 SQIVND (reference sequence). The CDR3 sequence: CASSKGYGGIAYEQYF. The CDR3 region has the DNA TGTGCCAGTAGTAAAGGGTACGGCGGGATTGCCTACGAGCAGTACTTC.

This chain links TRBV10-2 with TRBJ2-7, with TRBD2 identical over 9 bases. From germline, CDR1 is WSHSY and CDR2 SAAADI. The CDR3 contains 19 residues. Trimming took 8 bases from V and 3 from J; bases not matched to a gene: 23. In nucleotides, the CDR3 is TGCGCCAGCGCGATCCATAGCGGGAGTCTTGGGATCGGGAACTACGAGCAGTACTTC. It yields the protein CASAIHSGSLGIGNYEQYF.

This rearrangement joins TRBV30 to TRBJ1-5; 8 bases align to TRBD1. V was clipped by 2 bases and J by 1 base; unmatched bases: 4. Germline CDR1 is GTSNPN and CDR2 is SVGIG (reference sequence). The CDR3 has 15 amino acids. The CDR3 nucleotides are TGTGCCTGGAGTCCTCGGACAGGGAGCAATCAGCCCCAGCATTTT. This encodes CAWSPRTGSNQPQHF.

The chain uses TRBV5-6 and TRBJ1-2; D might be TRBD1 (5 bases). The V end was cut by 2 bases, the J end by 7 bases, with 12 bases between. Germline V CDR1 and CDR2: SGHDT, YYEEEE. CDR3 size: 13 residues. The CDR3 coding sequence is TGTGCCAGCAGCTTATCCGGGACTTTTGGCTACACCTTC. Its protein product is CASSLSGTFGYTF.

This clone was seen a single time. This chain connects TRBV5-6 to TRBJ2-1; 9 nucleotides match TRBD1. Germline CDR1 and CDR2: SGHDT and YYEEEE. This CDR3 has 16 amino acids. The ends lost 3 bases at V and 6 bases at J; junction bases unmatched: 10. The CDR3 DNA reads as TGTGCCAGCAGCTCCCCCCGGGACAGGGTACGCAATGAGCAGTTCTTC. Translating gives CASSSPRDRVRNEQFF.

The gene calls are TRBV6-4 and TRBJ1-2, with TRBD1 as a possible D gene (5 bases). Germline-derived CDR1 and CDR2 are MRHNA and SNTAGT. This CDR3 is 15 amino acids long. Trimming removed 4 bases at V and 7 bases at J, with 19 bases between. DNA of the CDR3: TGTGCCAGCAGTGCCGGCAGGTGGGGCCTTGGTGGCTACACCTTC. It codes for CASSAGRWGLGGYTF.

This chain joins TRBV6-5 and TRBJ1-6; 8 nucleotides match TRBD1. Germline V gene lookup returns CDR1 MNHEY and CDR2 SVGAGI. The trim removed 0 bases at V and 8 bases at J, leaving 6 bases unmatched. The CDR3 has 16 residues. The CDR3 spells CASSYSGTGDHSPLHF. CDR3 in DNA: TGTGCCAGCAGTTACTCGGGGACAGGAGATCATTCACCCCTCCACTTT.

The chain links TRBV15 to TRBJ1-2; D ambiguous. V was pared by 1 base and J by 6 bases, with 12 bases between. Germline lookup yields CDR1 LNHNV and CDR2 YYDKDF (reference sequence). This CDR3 spans 14 amino acids. CDR3 loop: CATSRGGGTNGYTF. The DNA for the CDR3 is TGTGCCACCAGCAGAGGGGGAGGAACAAATGGCTACACCTTC. The entire variable domain, with the rest obtained from reference TRBV15 and TRBJ1-2, is as follows: DAMVIQNPRYQVTQFGKPVTLSCSQTLNHNVMYWYQQKSSQAPKLLFHYYDKDFNNEADTPDNFQSRRPNTSFCFLDIRSPGLGDTAMYLCATSRGGGTNGYTFGSGTRLTVV.

This chain uses TRBV15 with TRBJ1-2; D is unclear. This CDR3 has 15 amino acids. The germline V gene encodes CDR1 LNHNV and CDR2 YYDKDF (reference sequence). V was cut by 6 bases and J by 3 bases, with 17 bases left in between. CDR3: CATRPSVGPDYGYTF. The CDR3 DNA sequence: TGTGCCACCAGGCCGAGTGTGGGCCCCGACTATGGCTACACCTTC.

This rearrangement joins TRBV27 to TRBJ1-1; tentative D call: TRBD1 (5 bases). Between the trimmed V and J ends, which lost 3 bases and 3 bases, there was a span of 11 bases. The CDR3 is made up of 14 amino acids. CDR1 MNHEY and CDR2 SMNVEV come from the germline V gene (reference sequence). The DNA of the CDR3 is TGTGCCAGCAGTTTCCTTGGGGGGGACACTGAAGCTTTCTTT. This encodes CASSFLGGDTEAFF.

The chain has TRBV4-1 and TRBJ1-1; D might be TRBD1 (5 bases). Germline V lookup: CDR1 MGHRA, CDR2 YSYEKL. V lost 2 bases, J lost 0 bases, and 10 bases lay in between. This CDR3 region has 15 residues. CDR3 in amino acids: CASSQLGRMNTEAFF. The CDR3 DNA reads TGCGCCAGCAGCCAATTGGGACGGATGAACACTGAAGCTTTCTTT.

J is TRBJ2-7 and V is TRBV7-3; weak D call: TRBD2 (6 bases). V shed 1 base and J shed 7 bases, with 17 bases lying between them. This CDR3 comprises 15 residues. Germline CDR1 SGHTA, CDR2 FQGTGA. Written as DNA, the CDR3 is TGTGCCAGCAGCTTAAGGCTCGGCGGGGTGGGGGAGCAGTACTTC. This translates into CASSLRLGGVGEQYF.

The chain has TRBV4-1 and TRBJ2-2; TRBD2 might be the D (5 bases). CDR3 size: 15 residues. The germline CDR1 and CDR2 sequences are MGHRA and YSYEKL. Trimming took 2 bases from V and 4 from J, leaving 11 bases between them. The CDR3 coding sequence is TGCGCCAGCAGCCAAAGAAAAGAGGGCACCGGGGAGCTGTTTTTT. This translates into CASSQRKEGTGELFF.

This sequence joins TRBV5-1 and TRBJ1-1, with 10 bases lining up with TRBD1. V shed 1 base and J 4 bases; nucleotides not matched to a gene: 4. This CDR3 comprises 15 residues. Per germline, CDR1 SGHRS and CDR2 YFSETQ. The CDR3 region has the DNA TGCGCCAGCAGCTTGACGGGACAGGGGTTCACTGAAGCTTTCTTT. Translating gives CASSLTGQGFTEAFF. Supplemented by reference TRBV5-1 and TRBJ1-1, the full variable domain reads KAGVTQTPRYLIKTRGQQVTLSCSPISGHRSVSWYQQTPGQGLQFLFEYFSETQRNKGNFPGRFSGRQFSNSRSEMNVSTLELGDSALYLCASSLTGQGFTEAFFGQGTRLTVV.

V is TRBV27 and J is TRBJ1-4; 10 bases match TRBD1. Trimming cost V 6 bases and J 7 bases; bases outside gene matches: 5. The germline gives CDR1 MNHEY, CDR2 SMNVEV (reference sequence). The CDR3 has 14 amino acids. CDR3 sequence reads: CASRRQGAREKLFF. Written as DNA, the CDR3 is TGTGCCAGCAGGCGACAGGGGGCTCGTGAAAAACTGTTTTTT.

This clone was detected once. The chain has TRBV11-1 and TRBJ2-1, with 14 bases identical to TRBD2. There are 18 residues in the CDR3. Germline V gene lookup returns CDR1 SGHAT and CDR2 FQDESV (reference sequence). V lost 4 bases to trimming and J lost 9 bases; unmatched junction nucleotides: 14. CDR3 nucleotides: TGTGCCAGCAGCTACGATACCGGGACTAGCGGGAGTGTTGTTGAGCAGTTCTTC. It codes for CASSYDTGTSGSVVEQFF.

The CDR3 DNA is TGTGCCAGCTCACCACCAGAAGGGACAGATACGCAGTATTTT. It encodes CASSPPEGTDTQYF. The chain joins TRBV18 to TRBJ2-3, with D hard to call. Per germline, CDR1 KGHSH and CDR2 LQKENI. The ends were cut back, 0 bases at V and 3 bases at J, with 7 bases in the middle. The CDR3 contains 14 residues.

This rearrangement joins TRBV5-1 to TRBJ2-1, with 11 bases that match TRBD2. With V trimmed by 4 bases and J by 9 bases, 12 bases remained unmatched. Germline V lookup: CDR1 SGHRS, CDR2 YFSETQ. The CDR3 runs 16 residues. The CDR3: CASSLPMASGRFEQFF. The CDR3 nucleotides are TGCGCCAGCAGCCTCCCGATGGCTAGCGGGAGGTTTGAGCAGTTCTTC.

The chain links TRBV6-4 to TRBJ2-1; 14 bases are a match to TRBD2. With 3 bases clipped from V and 6 bases from J, the junction kept 1 base outside the gene matches. The CDR3 has 15 residues. Germline CDR1 MRHNA, CDR2 SNTAGT. The CDR3 reads CASSEGTSGSNEQFF. The CDR3 bases are TGTGCCAGCAGTGAGGGGACTAGCGGGAGCAATGAGCAGTTCTTC.

This chain uses TRBV10-3 with TRBJ2-3; 8 bases match TRBD1. With V trimmed by 11 bases and J by 4 bases, 5 bases remained unmatched. This CDR3 is 12 amino acids long. Germline assignment: CDR1 ENHRY and CDR2 SYGVKD. CDR3 sequence: CAATGDADTQYF. The CDR3 DNA sequence: TGTGCCGCGACAGGGGACGCAGATACGCAGTATTTT.

The rearrangement joins TRBV18 to TRBJ2-2; 7 positions match TRBD2. This CDR3 region has 16 residues. V shed 2 bases, J shed 0 bases, and the junction held 3 bases outside the gene matches. CDR1 and CDR2 (germline): KGHSH, LQKENI. CDR3 nucleotide sequence: TGTGCCAGCTCACCAAACCTAGCGGCGAACACCGGGGAGCTGTTTTTT. Translated, it gives CASSPNLAANTGELFF.

The rearrangement uses TRBV30 and TRBJ1-4; no reliable D call. Trimming removed 2 bases from V and 4 bases from J, with 5 bases in between. Germline assignment: CDR1 GTSNPN and CDR2 SVGIG (reference sequence). The CDR3 is 12 residues long. The CDR3 DNA reads TGTGCCTGGAGTCCAGATAATGAAAAACTGTTTTTT. It encodes CAWSPDNEKLFF.

The CDR3 DNA follows: TGTGCCAGCAGCGACAGGCCCACCGGGGAGCTGTTTTTT. This codes for CASSDRPTGELFF. The genes are TRBV6-5 and TRBJ2-2, with D perhaps matching TRBD1 (6 bases). Trimming cost V 6 bases and J 4 bases, with 9 bases left between them. Germline CDR1 MNHEY, CDR2 SVGAGI. The CDR3 is made up of 13 amino acids.